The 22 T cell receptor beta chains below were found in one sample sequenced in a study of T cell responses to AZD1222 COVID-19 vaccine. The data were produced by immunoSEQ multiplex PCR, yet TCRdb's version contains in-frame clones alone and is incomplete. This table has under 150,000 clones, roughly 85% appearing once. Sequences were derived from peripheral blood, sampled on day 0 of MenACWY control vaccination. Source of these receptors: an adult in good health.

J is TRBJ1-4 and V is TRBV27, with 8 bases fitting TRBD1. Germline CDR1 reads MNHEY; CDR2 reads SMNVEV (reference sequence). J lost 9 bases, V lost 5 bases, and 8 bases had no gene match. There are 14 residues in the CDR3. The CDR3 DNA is TGTGCCAGCAGTGTCGACAGGGGTGTGCAAAAACTGTTTTTT. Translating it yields CASSVDRGVQKLFF.

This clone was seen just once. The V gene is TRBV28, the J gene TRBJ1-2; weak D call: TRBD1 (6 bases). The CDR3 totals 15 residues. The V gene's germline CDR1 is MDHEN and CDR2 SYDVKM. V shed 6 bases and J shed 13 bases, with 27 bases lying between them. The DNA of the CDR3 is TGTGCCAGCAGAGGTACCGGGACACCCCTAACTAAGAGCACCTTC. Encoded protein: CASRGTGTPLTKSTF.

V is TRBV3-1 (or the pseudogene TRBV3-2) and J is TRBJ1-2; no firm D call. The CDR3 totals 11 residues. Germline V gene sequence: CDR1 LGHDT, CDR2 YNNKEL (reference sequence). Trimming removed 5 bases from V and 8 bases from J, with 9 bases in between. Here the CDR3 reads CASSWAEGYTF. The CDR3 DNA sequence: TGTGCCAGCAGCTGGGCCGAGGGCTACACCTTC.

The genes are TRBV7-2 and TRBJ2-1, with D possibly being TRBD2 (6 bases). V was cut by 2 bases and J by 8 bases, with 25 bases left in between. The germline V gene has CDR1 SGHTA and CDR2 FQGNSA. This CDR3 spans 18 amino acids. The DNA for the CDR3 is TGTGCCAGCAGCTTAAACCCCGGGACTCGGAGGCCGACGGATGAGCAGTTCTTC. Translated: CASSLNPGTRRPTDEQFF.

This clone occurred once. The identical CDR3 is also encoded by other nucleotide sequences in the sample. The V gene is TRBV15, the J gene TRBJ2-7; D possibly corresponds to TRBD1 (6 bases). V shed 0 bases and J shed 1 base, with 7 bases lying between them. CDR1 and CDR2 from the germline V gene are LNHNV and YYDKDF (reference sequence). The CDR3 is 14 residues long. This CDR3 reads CATSREGGSYEQYF. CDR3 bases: TGTGCCACCAGCAGAGAAGGGGGATCCTACGAGCAGTACTTC.

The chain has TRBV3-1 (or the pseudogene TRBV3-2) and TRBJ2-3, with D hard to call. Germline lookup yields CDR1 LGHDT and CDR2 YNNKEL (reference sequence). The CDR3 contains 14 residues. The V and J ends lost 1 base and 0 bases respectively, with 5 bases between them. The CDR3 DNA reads TGTGCCAGCAGCCAAGGAACTAGCACAGATACGCAGTATTTT. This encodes CASSQGTSTDTQYF.

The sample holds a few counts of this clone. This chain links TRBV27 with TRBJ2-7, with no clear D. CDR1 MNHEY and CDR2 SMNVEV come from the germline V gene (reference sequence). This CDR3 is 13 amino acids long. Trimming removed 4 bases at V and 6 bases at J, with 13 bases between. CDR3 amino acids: CASSSLPPAEQYF. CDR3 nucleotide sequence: TGTGCCAGCAGTTCCCTACCTCCCGCCGAGCAGTACTTC.

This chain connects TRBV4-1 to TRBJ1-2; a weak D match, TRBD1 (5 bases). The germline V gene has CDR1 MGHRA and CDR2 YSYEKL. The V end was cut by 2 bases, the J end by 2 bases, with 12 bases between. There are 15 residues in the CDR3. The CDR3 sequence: CASSQYLKGNYGYTF. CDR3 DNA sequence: TGCGCCAGCAGCCAATACCTAAAGGGGAACTATGGCTACACCTTC.

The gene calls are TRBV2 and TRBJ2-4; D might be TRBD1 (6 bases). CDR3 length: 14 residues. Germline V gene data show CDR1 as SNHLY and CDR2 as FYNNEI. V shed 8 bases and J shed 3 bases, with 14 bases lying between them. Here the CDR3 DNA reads TGTGCCAGCGGGCGAGGGGGTGGCAAAAACATTCAGTACTTC. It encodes CASGRGGGKNIQYF.

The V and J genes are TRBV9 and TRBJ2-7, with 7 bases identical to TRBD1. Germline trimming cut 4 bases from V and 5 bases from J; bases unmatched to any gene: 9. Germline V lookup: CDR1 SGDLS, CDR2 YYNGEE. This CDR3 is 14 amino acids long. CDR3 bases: TGTGCCAGCAGCCCTCGGACAGGTCACGACGAGCAGTACTTC. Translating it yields CASSPRTGHDEQYF.

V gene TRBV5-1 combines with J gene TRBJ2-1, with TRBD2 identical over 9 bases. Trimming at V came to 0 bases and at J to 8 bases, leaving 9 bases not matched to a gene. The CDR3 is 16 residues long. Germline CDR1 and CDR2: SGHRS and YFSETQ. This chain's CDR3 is CASSLARGRAIDEQFF. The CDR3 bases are TGCGCCAGCAGCTTGGCCCGCGGGAGGGCCATCGATGAGCAGTTCTTC.

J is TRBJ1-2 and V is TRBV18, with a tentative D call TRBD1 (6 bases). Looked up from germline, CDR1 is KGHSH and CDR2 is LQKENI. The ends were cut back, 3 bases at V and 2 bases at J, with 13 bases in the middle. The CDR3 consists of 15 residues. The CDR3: CASSPSGQINYGYTF. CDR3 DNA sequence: TGTGCCAGCTCACCGAGCGGACAGATAAACTATGGCTACACCTTC.

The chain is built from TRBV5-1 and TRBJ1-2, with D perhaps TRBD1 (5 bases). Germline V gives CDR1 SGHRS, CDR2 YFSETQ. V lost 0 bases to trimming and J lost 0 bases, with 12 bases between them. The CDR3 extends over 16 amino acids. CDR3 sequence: CASSLVTGSANYGYTF. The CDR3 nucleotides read TGCGCCAGCAGCTTGGTCACAGGTAGCGCTAACTATGGCTACACCTTC. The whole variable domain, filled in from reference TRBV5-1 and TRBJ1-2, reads KAGVTQTPRYLIKTRGQQVTLSCSPISGHRSVSWYQQTPGQGLQFLFEYFSETQRNKGNFPGRFSGRQFSNSRSEMNVSTLELGDSALYLCASSLVTGSANYGYTFGSGTRLTVV.

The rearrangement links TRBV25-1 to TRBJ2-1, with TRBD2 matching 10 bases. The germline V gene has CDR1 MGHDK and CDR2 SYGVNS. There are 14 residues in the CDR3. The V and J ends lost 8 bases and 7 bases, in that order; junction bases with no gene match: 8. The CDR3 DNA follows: TGTGCCAGCTCTCTAGCGGGAGTTCAGAATGAGCAGTTCTTC. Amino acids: CASSLAGVQNEQFF.

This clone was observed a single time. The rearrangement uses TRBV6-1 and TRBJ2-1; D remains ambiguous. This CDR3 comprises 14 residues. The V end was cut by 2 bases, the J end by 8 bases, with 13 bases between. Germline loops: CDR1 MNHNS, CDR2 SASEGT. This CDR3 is CASSELMVEDEQFF. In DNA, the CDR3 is TGTGCCAGCAGTGAATTAATGGTTGAAGATGAGCAGTTCTTC.

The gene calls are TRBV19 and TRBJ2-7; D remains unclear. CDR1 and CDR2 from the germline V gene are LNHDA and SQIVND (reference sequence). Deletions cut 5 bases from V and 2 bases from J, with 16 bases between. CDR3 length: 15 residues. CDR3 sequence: CASSPSAGDTYEQYF. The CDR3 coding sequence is TGTGCCAGTAGTCCAAGCGCAGGAGACACCTACGAGCAGTACTTC.

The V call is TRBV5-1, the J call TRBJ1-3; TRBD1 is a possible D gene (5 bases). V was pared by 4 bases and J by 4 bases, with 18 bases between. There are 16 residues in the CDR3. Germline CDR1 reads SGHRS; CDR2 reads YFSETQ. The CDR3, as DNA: TGCGCCAGCAGCAGCGGGACCCCGAATATGGGAAACACCATATATTTT. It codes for CASSSGTPNMGNTIYF. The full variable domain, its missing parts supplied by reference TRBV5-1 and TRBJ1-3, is KAGVTQTPRYLIKTRGQQVTLSCSPISGHRSVSWYQQTPGQGLQFLFEYFSETQRNKGNFPGRFSGRQFSNSRSEMNVSTLELGDSALYLCASSSGTPNMGNTIYFGEGSWLTVV.

The CDR3 sequence is CASSRPGTAEKLFF. CDR3 bases: TGTGCCAGCAGTCGACCCGGGACCGCAGAAAAACTGTTTTTT. The V and J genes are TRBV28 and TRBJ1-4, with D maybe TRBD1 (5 bases). Germline assignment: CDR1 MDHEN and CDR2 SYDVKM. The ends were cut back, 5 bases at V and 8 bases at J, with 15 bases in the middle. This CDR3 spans 14 amino acids.

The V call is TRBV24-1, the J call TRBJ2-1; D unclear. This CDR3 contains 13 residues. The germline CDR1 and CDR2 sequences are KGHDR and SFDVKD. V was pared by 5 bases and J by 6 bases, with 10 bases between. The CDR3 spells CATSVAGSNEQFF. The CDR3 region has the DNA TGTGCCACCAGTGTGGCCGGATCCAATGAGCAGTTCTTC.

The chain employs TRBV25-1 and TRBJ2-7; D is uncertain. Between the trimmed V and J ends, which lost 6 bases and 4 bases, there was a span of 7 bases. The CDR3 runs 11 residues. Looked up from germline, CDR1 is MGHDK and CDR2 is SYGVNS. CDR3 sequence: CASSDLYEQYF. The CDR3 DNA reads TGTGCCAGCAGCGACCTTTACGAGCAGTACTTC.

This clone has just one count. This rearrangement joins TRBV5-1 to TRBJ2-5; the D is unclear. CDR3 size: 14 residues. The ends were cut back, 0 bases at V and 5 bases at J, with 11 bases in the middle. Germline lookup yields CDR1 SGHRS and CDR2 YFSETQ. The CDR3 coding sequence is TGCGCCAGCAGCTTGGTCCCCCCGAAGGAGACCCAGTACTTC. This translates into CASSLVPPKETQYF.

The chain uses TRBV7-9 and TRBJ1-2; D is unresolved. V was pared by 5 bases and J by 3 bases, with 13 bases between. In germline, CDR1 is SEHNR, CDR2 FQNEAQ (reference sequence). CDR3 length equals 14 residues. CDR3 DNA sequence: TGTGCCAGCAGCCAGTCAGCAGGCCACTATGGCTACACCTTC. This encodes CASSQSAGHYGYTF.